This TCR beta chain was sequenced in a study of read filtering for tumor transcriptome and immune sequencing. For the study at large: TCR-mapped reads were about 3.5 to 10.27 million with IR-seq versus about 85 to 1273 with RNA-seq.

Molecular barcoded adaptors covering alpha/delta and beta/gamma chains were used on around 400 ng RNA. Via MiXCR, TCRdb re-called the reads, giving one row per CDR3 protein. The table shows 40,000 or so distinct CDR3 sequences, with around 15% occurring only once. This clonotype was counted ten times or more. The antigen remains unidentified. The CDR3 spans 15 residues. The germline CDR1 and CDR2 sequences are DFQATT and SNEGSKA (reference sequence). The V and J ends lost 1 base and 4 bases, in that order; junction bases with no gene match: 6. Broader study findings: Sorted CD138-negative bone marrow cells were not purified T cells.

The receptor's source is a donor at least 40 years old with multiple myeloma. The chain uses TRBV20-1 and TRBJ1-5; TRBD1 matches at 8 bases. Sequencing used a population of CD138-negative cells sorted from bone marrow. Here the CDR3 DNA reads TGCAGTGCTAGAGTTTCAGGGGGCCTTAATCAGCCCCAGCATTTT. This codes for CSARVSGGLNQPQHF.